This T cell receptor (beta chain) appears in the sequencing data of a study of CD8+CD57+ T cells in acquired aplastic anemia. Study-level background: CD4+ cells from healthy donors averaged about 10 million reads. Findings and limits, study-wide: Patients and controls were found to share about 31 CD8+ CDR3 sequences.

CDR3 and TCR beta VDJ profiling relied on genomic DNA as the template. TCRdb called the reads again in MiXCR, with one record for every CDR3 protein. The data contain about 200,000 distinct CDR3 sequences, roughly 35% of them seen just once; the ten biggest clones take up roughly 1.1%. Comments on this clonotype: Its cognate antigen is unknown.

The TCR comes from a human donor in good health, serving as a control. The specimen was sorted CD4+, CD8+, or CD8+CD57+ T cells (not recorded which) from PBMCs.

This chain's CDR3 is CASSERETGQGYTF. The DNA for the CDR3 is TGTGCCAGCAGTGAAAGGGAGACAGGGCAAGGCTACACCTTC. The V and J genes are TRBV25-1 and TRBJ1-2, with TRBD1 identical over 7 bases. V was clipped by 2 bases and J by 8 bases; unmatched bases: 8. CDR1 and CDR2 from the germline V gene are MGHDK and SYGVNS. This CDR3 is built from 14 residues.